This T cell receptor (beta chain) was captured by sequencing in a study of T cells in Graves' hyperthyroidism and ophthalmopathy (dated by TCRdb to the late 2010s). A note on the overall study: Peripheral blood samples were taken at the time of initial diagnosis, prior to any treatment. In addition, the study compared T-cell repertoires in thyroid tissue and in blood from five or six Graves' hyperthyroidism patients. The paper reports TCR Vbeta CDR3 sequencing of 135 peripheral blood samples: 43 ophthalmopathy, around 80 hyperthyroidism and around 17 progressor patients. Following sampling, methimazole starting at 30 mg daily was given to hyperthyroidism patients, and high-dose intravenous methylprednisolone was given to ophthalmopathy patients. Prospective prediction of ophthalmopathy was tested in an independent validation cohort of approximately 19 hyperthyroidism patients and some 17 patients who later progressed to ophthalmopathy. The roughly 91 discovery patients were randomly divided into training and test sets at a 7:3 ratio. A discovery cohort of around 98 patients, about 40 with Graves' ophthalmopathy and approximately 60 with stable Graves' hyperthyroidism, was used to find distinguishing TCR V-J signatures.

Study-level results and caveats: Blood samples also contained most of the expanded thyroid clonotypes (frequency above 0.001), which suggests that blood repertoires may reflect thyroid immune responses. During validation, the model predicted progression to ophthalmopathy a median of roughly 7.1 months ahead of onset, with around 70% sensitivity and less than 85% specificity. Sample size was not statistically predetermined, and blinding of investigators to group allocation was not performed. A 13 V-J signature model separated ophthalmopathy from stable hyperthyroidism, with approximately 86% sensitivity and 81.08% specificity in cross-validation and 80%/75% in testing.

TCR beta CDR3 regions were amplified from RNA transcripts. A first-round RT-PCR of the TCR CDR3 used the HTBI primer set with the Qiagen OneStep RT-PCR kit. Libraries were constructed in a second round of multiplex PCR, after which size selection and purification were performed. Libraries were sequenced paired-end with 100 bp reads on an Illumina HiSeq2000. The original methods were these. Raw data were processed with SOAPnuke, discarding reads with adapters, uncalled bases, mean Phred below 15, or no exact constant-primer or identifier match. COPE v1.2.5 was used to merge the high-quality paired reads, and each unique nucleotide sequence was defined as a clonotype. MiTCR v1.1 was used to align the clonotypes against IMGT TRBV, TRBD and TRBJ reference segments. Analysis was restricted to V-J combinations with a frequency above 0.0001, which covered 98% to 99.2% of repertoires. The TCS score was defined as the ratio of F50 (clonal expansion) to E x V (chaos), calculated using BLOSUM62-based TCRdist between CDR3 peptides within each V-J. Welch's t-statistics and random forest reduced around 510 V-J features to 10 to 15, which were used in a naive Bayes classifier (R e1071). TCRdb reworked the public reads: Q25 trimming with fastp, MiXCR clone assembly, productive beta chains retained. Identical CDR3 protein sequences are pooled into one entry, listed with their most common genes and DNA. TCRdb, rather than the study authors, made the V and J calls. Across this sample there are roughly 420,000 distinct CDR3 sequences, with around 15% seen only once. Clones ranked in the top ten supply approximately 5.8% of the sample.

The germline V gene specifies SGHRS as CDR1 and YFSETQ as CDR2. V is cut back by 5 bases and J by 5 bases, with 10 bases in the junction unmatched. Its CDR3 holds 15 amino acids, cysteine through phenylalanine. Only CDR3 DNA is held: 45 bases, read in frame from base 1. A patient counted as having stable Graves' hyperthyroidism if no progression to ophthalmopathy occurred over 18 months of follow-up. Hyperthyroidism patients were aged 18 to 65 years and newly diagnosed, with disease duration of less than 2 months. Any patient with an uncontrolled infection, another autoimmune disease, pregnancy or lactation was excluded. Diagnoses were established on the basis of clinical symptoms, serum thyroxine and TRAb, thyroid ultrasound, and orbital computed tomography. PBMCs were isolated from 10 ml of fresh peripheral blood by Ficoll-Paque density gradient centrifugation. Total RNA was extracted with Trizol reagent, and quality was checked on an Agilent 2100 Bioanalyzer.

This clonotype was counted many times. Its cognate antigen has yet to be identified. No base-level quality is on record; no much larger clone is a single base apart. The TCR originated in a woman aged 18-29 years with Graves' hyperthyroidism. Input material: blood. Recombination joined TRBV5-1 with TRBJ1-2; 9 middle bases align to TRBD1. The sequence in DNA is TGCGCCAGCAGATATGGGACAGGGAAGGATTATGGCTACACCTTC. This sequence encodes CASRYGTGKDYGYTF.